This TCR beta chain stems from a study of tumor-infiltrating lymphocytes in primary liver carcinoma. Background on the study: Stage T1-T3 N0M0 and a size of roughly 4 to 10 cm characterized the tumors. Overall study findings and caveats: Tumor-adjacent and tumor-blood pairs displayed less overlap than did pairs of tumor regions.

Co-extraction of RNA and DNA was performed on about 18-30 mg of unsorted bulk tissue. From germline, CDR1 is MDHEN and CDR2 SYDVKM. The CDR3 spans 17 residues. Details on this clonotype: As yet, its antigen is unknown. One end of the junction does not line up with germline, which may come from a read error.

Constant-region priming of roughly 500 ng total RNA yielded TCR beta cDNA. Employing slightly modified ARM-PCR, three nested multiplex PCR rounds were run, and these gave rise to the TCR beta libraries. TRBV1-TRBV30 forward primers paired with a C-beta reverse primer drove the first two PCR rounds, around 9 cycles each. TCRdb used MiXCR to reprocess the multiplex PCR reads, holding one entry per CDR3 protein. The sample records more than 95,000 distinct CDR3 sequences, approximately 64% being singletons. The receptor's source is a woman aged 55-69 years with primary liver carcinoma and hepatitis B virus infection. The specimen was liver tumor tissue from sampling region 3. Sample subset: tumor region T3, left-lateral pole. This chain joins TRBV28 and TRBJ1-6; a weak D match, TRBD1 (5 bases). The CDR3 protein is CDSRPGGALSYNSPLHF. CDR3 in DNA: TGTGACAGCAGGCCCGGCGGGGCTCTCTCCTATAATTCACCCCTCCACTTT.